This T cell receptor (beta chain) is from a study of neurological immune-mediated disorders. Specified time point: longitudinal time-point 3. This clonotype was observed many times. Its antigen is still unknown. Via MiXCR, TCRdb re-called the 5' RACE reads, giving one row per CDR3 protein. The sample has about 81,000 distinct CDR3 sequences, 3.5% to 4.5% seen once. Study-level findings and limits: TCR clonal expansion peaked in HTLV-1-associated myelopathy patients and was lowest in multiple sclerosis patients. Neither clinical nor MRI features were found to be associated with the multiple sclerosis repertoire cluster.

This receptor was taken from a woman in her fifties or sixties with multiple sclerosis. The material sequenced was PBMCs.

The CDR3 loop is CASSVVNYEAFF. The DNA of the CDR3 is TGTGCCAGCAGCGTAGTAAACTATGAAGCTTTCTTT. This chain uses TRBV9 with TRBJ1-1; D unresolved. The CDR3 contains 12 residues. Trimming removed 0 bases at V and 7 bases at J, with 7 bases between. Germline V gene lookup returns CDR1 SGDLS and CDR2 YYNGEE.